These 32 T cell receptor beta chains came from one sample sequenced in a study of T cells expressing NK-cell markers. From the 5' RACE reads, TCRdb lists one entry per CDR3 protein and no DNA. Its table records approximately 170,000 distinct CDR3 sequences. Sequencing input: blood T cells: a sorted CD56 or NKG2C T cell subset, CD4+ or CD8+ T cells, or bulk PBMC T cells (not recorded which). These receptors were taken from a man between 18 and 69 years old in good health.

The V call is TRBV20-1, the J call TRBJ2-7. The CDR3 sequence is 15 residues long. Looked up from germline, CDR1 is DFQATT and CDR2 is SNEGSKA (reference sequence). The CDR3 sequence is CSANGGRIHSYEQYF.

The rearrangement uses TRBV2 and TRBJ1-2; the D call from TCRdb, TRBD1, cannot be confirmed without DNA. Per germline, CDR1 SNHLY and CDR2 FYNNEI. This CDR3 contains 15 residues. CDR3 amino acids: CASFGTGGWRYGYTF.

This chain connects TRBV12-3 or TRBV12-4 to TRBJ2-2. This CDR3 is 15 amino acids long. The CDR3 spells CASSFLQFHTGELFF.

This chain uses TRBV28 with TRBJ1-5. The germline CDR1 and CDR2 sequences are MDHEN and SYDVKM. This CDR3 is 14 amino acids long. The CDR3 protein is CASSFGFDNQPQHF.

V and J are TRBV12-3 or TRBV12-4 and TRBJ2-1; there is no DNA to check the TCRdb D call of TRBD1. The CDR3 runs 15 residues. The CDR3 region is CASSTPGQGHNEQFF.

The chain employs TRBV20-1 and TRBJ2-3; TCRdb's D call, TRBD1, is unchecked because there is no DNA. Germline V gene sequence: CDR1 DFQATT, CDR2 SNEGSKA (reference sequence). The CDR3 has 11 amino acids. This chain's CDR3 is CSARPGPHPYF.

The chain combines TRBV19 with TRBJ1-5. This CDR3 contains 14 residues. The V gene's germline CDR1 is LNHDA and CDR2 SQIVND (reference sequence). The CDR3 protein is CASSMGLGNQPQHF.

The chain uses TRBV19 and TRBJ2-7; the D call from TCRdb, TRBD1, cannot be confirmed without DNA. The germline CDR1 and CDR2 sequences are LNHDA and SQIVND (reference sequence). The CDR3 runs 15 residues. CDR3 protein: CASSERRQGRYEQYF.

CDR3 protein: CASRGLAGLTGELFF. The chain is built from TRBV27 and TRBJ2-2; TCRdb proposes TRBD2, but this gene call is untestable without DNA. From germline, CDR1 is MNHEY and CDR2 SMNVEV (reference sequence). The CDR3 runs 15 residues.

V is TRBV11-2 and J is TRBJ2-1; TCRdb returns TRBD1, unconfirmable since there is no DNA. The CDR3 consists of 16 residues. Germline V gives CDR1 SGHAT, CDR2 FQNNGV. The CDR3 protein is CASSLDGASSYNEQFF.

This chain's CDR3 is CASSQPPRSGGRRETQYF. This rearrangement joins TRBV3-1 to TRBJ2-5; the TCRdb D gene call, TRBD1, has no DNA to confirm it. The germline V gene has CDR1 LGHDT and CDR2 YNNKEL (reference sequence). This CDR3 spans 18 amino acids.

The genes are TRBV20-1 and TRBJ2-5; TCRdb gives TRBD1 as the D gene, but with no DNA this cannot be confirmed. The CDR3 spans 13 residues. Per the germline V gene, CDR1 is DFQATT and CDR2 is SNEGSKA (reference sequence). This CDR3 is CSATQTAQETQYF.

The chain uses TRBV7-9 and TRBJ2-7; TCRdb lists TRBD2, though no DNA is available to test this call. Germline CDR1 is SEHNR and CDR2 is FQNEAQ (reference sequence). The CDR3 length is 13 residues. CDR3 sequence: CASSTAAEDEQYF.

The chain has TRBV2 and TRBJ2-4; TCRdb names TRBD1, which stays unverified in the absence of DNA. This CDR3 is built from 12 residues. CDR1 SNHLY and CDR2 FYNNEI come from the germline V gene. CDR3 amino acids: CASSEGRDIQYF.

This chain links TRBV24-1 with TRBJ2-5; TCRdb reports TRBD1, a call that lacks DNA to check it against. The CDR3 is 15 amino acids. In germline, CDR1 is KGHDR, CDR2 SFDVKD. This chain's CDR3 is CATSDSRTGEETQYF.

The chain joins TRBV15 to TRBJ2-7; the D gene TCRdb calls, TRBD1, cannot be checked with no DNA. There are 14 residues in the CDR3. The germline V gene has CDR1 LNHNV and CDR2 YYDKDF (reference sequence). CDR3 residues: CATSPRDISYEQYF.

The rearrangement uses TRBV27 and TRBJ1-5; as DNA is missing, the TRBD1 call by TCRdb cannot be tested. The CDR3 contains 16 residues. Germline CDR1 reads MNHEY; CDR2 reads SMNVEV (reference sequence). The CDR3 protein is CASGTTGYDSNQPQHF.

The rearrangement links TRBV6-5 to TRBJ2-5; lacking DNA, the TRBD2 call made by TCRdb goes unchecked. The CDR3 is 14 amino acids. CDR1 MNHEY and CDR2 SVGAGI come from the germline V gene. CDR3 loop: CASSYASGGETQYF.

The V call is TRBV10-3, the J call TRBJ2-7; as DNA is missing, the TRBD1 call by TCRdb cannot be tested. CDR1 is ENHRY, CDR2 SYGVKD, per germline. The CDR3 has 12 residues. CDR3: CAILDGGHEQYF.

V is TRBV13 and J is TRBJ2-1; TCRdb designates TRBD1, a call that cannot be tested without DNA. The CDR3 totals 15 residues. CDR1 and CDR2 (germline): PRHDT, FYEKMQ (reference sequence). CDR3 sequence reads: CASSSRDIDLNEQFF.

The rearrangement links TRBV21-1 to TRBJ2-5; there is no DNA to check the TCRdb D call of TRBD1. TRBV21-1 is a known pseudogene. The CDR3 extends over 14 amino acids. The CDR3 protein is CASSKIVGVETQYF.

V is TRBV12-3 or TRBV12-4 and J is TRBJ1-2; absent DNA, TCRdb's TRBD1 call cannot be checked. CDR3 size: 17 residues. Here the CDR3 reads CASSFWPGGVVFDGYTF.

CDR3 amino acids: CASSSTGGPPEAFF. The chain carries TRBV28 and TRBJ1-1; TCRdb's D gene call, TRBD1, goes unchecked for lack of DNA. Germline V CDR1 and CDR2: MDHEN, SYDVKM. The CDR3 spans 14 residues.

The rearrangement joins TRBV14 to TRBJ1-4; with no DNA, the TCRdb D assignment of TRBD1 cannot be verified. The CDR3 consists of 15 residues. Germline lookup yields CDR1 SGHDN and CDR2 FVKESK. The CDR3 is CASSQTPGGREKLFF.

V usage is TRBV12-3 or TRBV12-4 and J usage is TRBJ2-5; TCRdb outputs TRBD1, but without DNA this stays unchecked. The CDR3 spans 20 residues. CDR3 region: CASSLAPQGEGGDERETQYF.

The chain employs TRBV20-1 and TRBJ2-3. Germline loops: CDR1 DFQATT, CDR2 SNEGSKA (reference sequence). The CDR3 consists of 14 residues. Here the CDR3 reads CSARGFVSTDTQYF.

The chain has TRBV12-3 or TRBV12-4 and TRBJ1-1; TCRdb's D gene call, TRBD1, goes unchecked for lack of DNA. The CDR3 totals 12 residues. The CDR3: CASTRGGTEAFF.

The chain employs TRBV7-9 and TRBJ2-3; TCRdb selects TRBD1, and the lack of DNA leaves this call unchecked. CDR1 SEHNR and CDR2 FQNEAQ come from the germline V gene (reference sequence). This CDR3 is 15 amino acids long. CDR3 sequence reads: CASSTGHSFTDTQYF.

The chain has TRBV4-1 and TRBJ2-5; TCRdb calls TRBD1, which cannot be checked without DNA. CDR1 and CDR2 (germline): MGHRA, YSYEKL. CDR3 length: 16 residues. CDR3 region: CASSQELWAPQETQYF.

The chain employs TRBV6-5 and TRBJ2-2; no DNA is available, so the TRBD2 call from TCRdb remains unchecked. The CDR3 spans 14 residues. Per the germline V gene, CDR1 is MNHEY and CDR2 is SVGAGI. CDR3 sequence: CASSSGLAAGELFF.

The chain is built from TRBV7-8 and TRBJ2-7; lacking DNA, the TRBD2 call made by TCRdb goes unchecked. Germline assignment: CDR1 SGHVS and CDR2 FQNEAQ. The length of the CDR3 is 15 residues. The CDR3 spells CASSFPGLNSYEQYF.

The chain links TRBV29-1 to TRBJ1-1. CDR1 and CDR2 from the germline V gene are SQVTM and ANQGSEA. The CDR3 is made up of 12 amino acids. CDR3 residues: CSVEGGYTEAFF.